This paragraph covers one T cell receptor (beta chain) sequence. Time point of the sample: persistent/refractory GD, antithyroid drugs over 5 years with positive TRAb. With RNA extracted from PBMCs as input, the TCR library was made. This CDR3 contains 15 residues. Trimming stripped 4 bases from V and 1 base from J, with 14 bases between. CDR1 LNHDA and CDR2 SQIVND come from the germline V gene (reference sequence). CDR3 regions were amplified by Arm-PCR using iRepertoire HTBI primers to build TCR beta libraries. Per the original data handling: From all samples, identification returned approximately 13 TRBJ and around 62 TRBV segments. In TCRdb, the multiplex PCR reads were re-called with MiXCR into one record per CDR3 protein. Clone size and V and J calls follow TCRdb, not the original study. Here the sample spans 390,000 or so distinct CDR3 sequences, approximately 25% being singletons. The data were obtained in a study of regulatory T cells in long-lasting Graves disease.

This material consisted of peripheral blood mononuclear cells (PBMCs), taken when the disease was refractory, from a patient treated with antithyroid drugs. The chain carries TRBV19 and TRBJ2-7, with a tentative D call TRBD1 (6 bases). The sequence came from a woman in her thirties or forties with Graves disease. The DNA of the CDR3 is TGTGCCAGTAGTAGCCGGGACAAACTATCCTACGAGCAGTACTTC. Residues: CASSSRDKLSYEQYF.